This T cell receptor (beta chain) was sequenced for a study of T cell responses to AZD1222 COVID-19 vaccine. Study outcomes and limitations: Only after the peak T cell response were repertoires sampled.

This clone was seen ten or more times. Antigen specificity is unknown. Clones were read by immunoSEQ multiplex PCR, and TCRdb kept only the in-frame ones, dropping some. The data contain nearly 95,000 clones, around 89% of them seen just once; the ten biggest clones take up 8.4%. There are 17 residues in the CDR3. Looked up from germline, CDR1 is MNHGY and CDR2 is SAAAGT. V dropped 0 bases and J dropped 8 bases, with 22 bases sitting between them. V is TRBV6-8 and J is TRBJ1-2; D not certain. The clonotype comes from an adult in good health. This material consisted of peripheral blood, taken on day 0 of AZD1222 vaccination. The CDR3 region has the DNA TGTGCCAGCAGTTACTCCGACGGTGGACCCCGAGCTGGGGGCTACACCTTC. Translating gives CASSYSDGGPRAGGYTF.